These 2 T cell receptor beta chains were sequenced from one sample in a study of blood T cell repertoires in COVID-19. Clones were read by immunoSEQ multiplex PCR, and TCRdb kept only the in-frame ones, dropping some. The sample holds almost 300,000 clones, roughly 86% seen once. Sequencing was carried out using peripheral blood. Source of these receptors: a man aged 65 to 85 with acute or convalescent COVID-19.

The gene calls are TRBV4-3 and TRBJ1-5; no definite D call. The ends were cut back, 0 bases at V and 8 bases at J, with 8 bases in the middle. CDR3 length: 13 amino acids. CDR1 is LGHNA and CDR2 is YSLEER in the germline V gene. For the CDR3, the DNA is TGCGCCAGCAGCCAAGAGCGCCTGGAGCCCCAGCATTTT. It is translated as CASSQERLEPQHF.

This chain joins TRBV5-4 and TRBJ2-5; D call uncertain. The CDR3 has 14 residues. The ends were cut back, 0 bases at V and 2 bases at J, with 8 bases in the middle. The germline V gene encodes CDR1 SGHNT and CDR2 YYREEE (reference sequence). The CDR3 DNA follows: TGTGCCAGCAGCTTGGGTGGCCAGCAAGAGACCCAGTACTTC. Its protein is CASSLGGQQETQYF.